The 24 T cell receptor beta chains below come from one sample, sequenced in a study of blood T cell repertoires in COVID-19. TCRdb keeps only in-frame clones here, not all; method: immunoSEQ multiplex PCR. The sample includes roughly 250,000 clones, 88% of them seen just once. The sequencing input was peripheral blood. These receptors all stem from a middle-aged woman who had recovered from COVID-19.

The count of this clone is one. The J gene is TRBJ1-2, the V gene TRBV27; a possible D gene is TRBD1 (6 bases). Germline CDR1 MNHEY, CDR2 SMNVEV (reference sequence). Trimming took 2 bases from V and 2 from J, leaving 12 bases between them. The CDR3 loop spans 15 amino acids. The DNA for the CDR3 is TGTGCCAGCAGTTTAGGGACAACGGGGAACTATGGCTACACCTTC. Protein: CASSLGTTGNYGYTF.

This CDR3 is CASSLPLLNEKLFF. The CDR3 DNA is TGTGCCAGCAGCTTACCCCTCCTTAATGAAAAACTGTTTTTT. V usage is TRBV7-8 and J usage is TRBJ1-4; D gene unclear. The CDR3 is made up of 14 amino acids. V was shortened by 2 bases and J by 4 bases, with 8 bases between the two germline ends. Germline V gene sequence: CDR1 SGHVS, CDR2 FQNEAQ.

The J gene is TRBJ2-1, the V gene TRBV3-1 (or the pseudogene TRBV3-2); TRBD2 agrees at 7 bases. J lost 6 bases, V lost 1 base, and 6 bases had no gene match. The CDR3 sequence is 15 residues long. The germline CDR1 and CDR2 sequences are LGHDT and YNNKEL (reference sequence). CDR3 in amino acids: CASSQGASGTNEQFF. CDR3 sequence (DNA): TGTGCCAGCAGCCAAGGGGCTAGCGGAACCAATGAGCAGTTCTTC.

Here the CDR3 DNA reads TGTGCCAGCAGCCTCGGACAGGTGACCTACGAGCAGTACTTC. Encoded protein: CASSLGQVTYEQYF. V gene TRBV3-1 (or the pseudogene TRBV3-2) combines with J gene TRBJ2-7, with 7 bases identical to TRBD1. The CDR3 extends over 14 amino acids. Losses at the gene ends were 4 bases for V and 2 bases for J; bases not matched to a gene: 5. Germline V CDR1 and CDR2: LGHDT, YNNKEL (reference sequence).

There are a few counts of this clone. V and J are TRBV29-1 and TRBJ2-3; tentative D call: TRBD1 (5 bases). Germline V gene lookup returns CDR1 SQVTM and CDR2 ANQGSEA. The CDR3 spans 13 residues. The V end lost 6 bases, the J end lost 0 bases, and 10 bases lay between the germline ends. In nucleotides, the CDR3 is TGCAGCGTCGACAGACCTAGCACAGATACGCAGTATTTT. Amino acids: CSVDRPSTDTQYF.

The chain is built from TRBV20-1 and TRBJ2-1; 7 nucleotides align to TRBD1. Germline V gene lookup returns CDR1 DFQATT and CDR2 SNEGSKA (reference sequence). V lost 3 bases and J lost 9; bases outside the gene matches: 2. CDR3 length: 11 amino acids. This CDR3 reads CSARAGGEQFF. CDR3 DNA sequence: TGCAGTGCTAGGGCAGGGGGTGAGCAGTTCTTC.

The genes are TRBV27 and TRBJ2-1, with 9 bases lining up with TRBD2. This CDR3 is built from 14 residues. Germline CDR1 MNHEY, CDR2 SMNVEV (reference sequence). With V trimmed by 2 bases and J by 8 bases, 4 bases remained unmatched. The CDR3 DNA follows: TGTGCCAGCAGTTTAGCGGGAGGGTTGGATGAGCAGTTCTTC. Its protein product is CASSLAGGLDEQFF.

The rearrangement joins TRBV6-2 or TRBV6-3 to TRBJ2-7; 7 positions agree with TRBD1. Germline CDR1 reads MNHEY; CDR2 reads SVGEGT. The CDR3 sequence is 16 residues long. The V and J ends lost 5 bases and 1 base, in that order; junction bases with no gene match: 11. In DNA form, the CDR3 reads TGTGCCAGCAGTGGCGAGACAGGGATTAATTCCTACGAGCAGTACTTC. Amino acids: CASSGETGINSYEQYF.

V and J are TRBV19 and TRBJ2-1; 7 bases line up with TRBD1. Germline V gene lookup returns CDR1 LNHDA and CDR2 SQIVND (reference sequence). Trimming cost V 4 bases and J 1 base; bases outside gene matches: 10. The CDR3 has 17 residues. In DNA form, the CDR3 reads TGTGCCAGTAGTAACGGACAGGCTGCCTATTCCTACAATGAGCAGTTCTTC. Translated: CASSNGQAAYSYNEQFF.

The chain combines TRBV12-5 with TRBJ1-4; 10 bases align to TRBD1. Per germline, CDR1 LGHNT and CDR2 FRNRAP. The CDR3 totals 19 residues. V lost 7 bases to trimming and J lost 2 bases; unmatched junction nucleotides: 16. In nucleotides, the CDR3 is TGTGCTAGTGCCCCGTGGGGACAGGGGATAGCCCGCACTAATGAAAAACTGTTTTTT. Its protein is CASAPWGQGIARTNEKLFF.

The CDR3 nucleotides are TGTGCCAGCAGGCGTTCTGGGACTTCAAGGGGCAAAAACATTCAGTACTTC. Encoded protein: CASRRSGTSRGKNIQYF. The chain has TRBV3-1 (or the pseudogene TRBV3-2) and TRBJ2-4; tentative D call: TRBD2 (6 bases). The germline V gene encodes CDR1 LGHDT and CDR2 YNNKEL (reference sequence). V lost 6 bases to trimming and J lost 3 bases, with 21 bases between them. This CDR3 is 17 amino acids long.

V is TRBV27 and J is TRBJ2-5, with D unresolved. Germline assignment: CDR1 MNHEY and CDR2 SMNVEV (reference sequence). This CDR3 contains 15 residues. V was clipped by 6 bases and J by 1 base, with 15 bases between them. CDR3 in amino acids: CASSPIGGPQETQYF. CDR3 DNA: TGTGCCAGCAGCCCAATCGGCGGCCCCCAAGAGACCCAGTACTTC.

This clone was recorded once. The chain recombines TRBV6-2 or TRBV6-3 with TRBJ2-1, with a possible D match to TRBD2 (6 bases). CDR1 and CDR2 (germline): MNHEY, SVGEGT. With 2 bases removed from V and 6 bases from J, the gap between germline ends came to 8 bases. CDR3 length: 13 residues. In DNA form, the CDR3 reads TGTGCCAGCAGTTACGGCGGGACCAATGAGCAGTTCTTC. This encodes CASSYGGTNEQFF.

This chain joins TRBV3-1 (or the pseudogene TRBV3-2) and TRBJ2-2; D possibly corresponds to TRBD1 (5 bases). Trimming pared 2 bases from V and 6 bases from J, leaving 16 bases between. This CDR3 is built from 16 residues. Germline-derived CDR1 and CDR2 are LGHDT and YNNKEL (reference sequence). This chain's CDR3 is CASSQRGQWASGELFF. The CDR3, as DNA: TGTGCCAGCAGCCAAAGGGGCCAGTGGGCGTCCGGGGAGCTGTTTTTT.

The chain is built from TRBV7-2 and TRBJ2-5, with a weak D call TRBD2 (6 bases). The germline V and J ends were trimmed by 0 bases and 5 bases, with 16 bases remaining between them. The CDR3 covers 16 residues. Looked up from germline, CDR1 is SGHTA and CDR2 is FQGNSA. DNA for the CDR3: TGTGCCAGCAGCTTAGCGGGACTTTCCTGGCGGGAGACCCAGTACTTC. The encoded protein is CASSLAGLSWRETQYF.

The V call is TRBV19, the J call TRBJ1-1; 7 bases agree with TRBD1. Trimming took 7 bases from V and 1 from J; bases not matched to a gene: 12. The germline gives CDR1 LNHDA, CDR2 SQIVND (reference sequence). CDR3 length equals 16 residues. The DNA of the CDR3 is TGTGCCAGTAACCCCCGACAGGGTCCCCAGAACACTGAAGCTTTCTTT. Translation gives CASNPRQGPQNTEAFF.

This chain joins TRBV12-3 or TRBV12-4 and TRBJ2-1; a weak D match, TRBD2 (5 bases). This CDR3 is 12 amino acids long. V lost 6 bases and J lost 8, with 11 bases in between. The CDR3 loop reads CASRGVGDEQFF. For the CDR3, the DNA is TGTGCCAGCAGGGGTGTGGGAGATGAGCAGTTCTTC.

The J gene is TRBJ1-2, the V gene TRBV5-1; D gene unclear. Germline V gene sequence: CDR1 SGHRS, CDR2 YFSETQ. V lost 2 bases and J lost 8, with 13 bases in between. The CDR3 is 13 amino acids. Here the CDR3 DNA reads TGCGCCAGCAGCTTAGCCCCCCGCCGGGGCTACACCTTC. This codes for CASSLAPRRGYTF.

In DNA form, the CDR3 reads TGTGCCAGCAGTACTCGGGGGGGACTTCAAGAGACCCAGTACTTC. Protein product: CASSTRGGLQETQYF. The rearrangement uses TRBV7-9 and TRBJ2-5, with 8 positions matching TRBD2. Looked up from germline, CDR1 is SEHNR and CDR2 is FQNEAQ (reference sequence). The CDR3 totals 15 residues. Germline trimming cut 6 bases from V and 2 bases from J; bases unmatched to any gene: 8.

The chain recombines TRBV7-2 with TRBJ2-4; D is possibly TRBD1 (5 bases). Trimming pared 1 base from V and 1 base from J, leaving 14 bases between. The germline gives CDR1 SGHTA, CDR2 FQGNSA. This CDR3 region has 17 residues. The CDR3 DNA reads TGTGCCAGCAGCTTAGTGGGCCAGGGATTTGCCAAAAACATTCAGTACTTC. It codes for CASSLVGQGFAKNIQYF.

The J gene is TRBJ2-1, the V gene TRBV12-3 or TRBV12-4; D ambiguous. Trimming took off 6 bases at V and 6 bases at J, with 6 bases between the two ends. The CDR3 has 11 residues. Written as DNA, the CDR3 is TGTGCCAGCAGCCGTCTCAATGAGCAGTTCTTC. It codes for CASSRLNEQFF.

J is TRBJ2-1 and V is TRBV6-4; TRBD2 matches 7 bases. V lost 4 bases, J lost 2 bases, and 5 bases stayed unmatched. From germline, CDR1 is MRHNA and CDR2 SNTAGT. The CDR3 has 15 residues. CDR3 sequence: CASSGREAPYNEQFF. The CDR3 bases are TGTGCCAGCAGTGGTCGGGAGGCCCCCTACAATGAGCAGTTCTTC.

The genes are TRBV19 and TRBJ1-5; 11 bases agree with TRBD1. Germline V CDR1 and CDR2: LNHDA, SQIVND (reference sequence). The CDR3 extends over 18 amino acids. V shed 3 bases and J 2 bases; nucleotides not matched to a gene: 9. The CDR3 protein is CASSISDRGRGGNQPQHF. The CDR3 nucleotides are TGTGCCAGTAGTATTTCGGACAGGGGGCGCGGGGGCAATCAGCCCCAGCATTTT.

Here the CDR3 reads CAWSGDKGTQYF. For the CDR3, the DNA is TGTGCCTGGAGTGGGGACAAGGGTACGCAGTATTTT. The V gene is TRBV30, the J gene TRBJ2-3; D might be TRBD1 (6 bases). Germline CDR1 and CDR2: GTSNPN and SVGIG (reference sequence). V gave up 1 base and J gave up 8 bases, with 10 bases separating them. The CDR3 is 12 amino acids.